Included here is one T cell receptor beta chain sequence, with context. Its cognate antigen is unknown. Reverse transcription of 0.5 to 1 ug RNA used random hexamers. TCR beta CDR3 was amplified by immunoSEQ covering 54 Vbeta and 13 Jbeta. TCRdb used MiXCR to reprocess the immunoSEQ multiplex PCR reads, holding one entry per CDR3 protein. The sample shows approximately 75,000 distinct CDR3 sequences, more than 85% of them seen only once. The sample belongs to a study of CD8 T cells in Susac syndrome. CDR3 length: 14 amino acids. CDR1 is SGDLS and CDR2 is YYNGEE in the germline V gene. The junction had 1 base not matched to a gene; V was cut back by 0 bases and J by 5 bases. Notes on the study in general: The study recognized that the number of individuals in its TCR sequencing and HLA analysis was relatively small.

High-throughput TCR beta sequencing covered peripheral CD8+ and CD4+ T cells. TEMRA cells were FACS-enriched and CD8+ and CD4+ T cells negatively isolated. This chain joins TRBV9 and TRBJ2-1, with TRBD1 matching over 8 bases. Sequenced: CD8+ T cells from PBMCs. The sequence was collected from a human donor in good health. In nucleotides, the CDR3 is TGTGCCAGCAGCGTAGTACAGGGGGACAATGAGCAGTTCTTC. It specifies CASSVVQGDNEQFF.